This T cell receptor beta chain was found in a study of identical twins. V gave up 7 bases and J gave up 1 base; unmatched junction bases: 9. The CDR3 covers 15 residues. Germline V gene sequence: CDR1 MNHNS, CDR2 SASEGT. Each CDR3 protein is one row after TCRdb ran MiXCR on the 5' RACE reads. This repertoire shows 690,000 or so distinct CDR3 sequences, roughly 6% found once; its top ten account for about 2%. This rearrangement joins TRBV6-1 to TRBJ2-7; 8 bases are shared with TRBD2. The sequencing input was naive T cells sorted from blood. This receptor was identified in a man aged 18 to 30 in good health. CDR3 sequence reads: CASKAGIAGSYEQYF. DNA of the CDR3: TGTGCCAGCAAGGCGGGTATAGCGGGATCCTACGAGCAGTACTTC.